This T cell receptor (beta chain) was identified during a study of T-cell memory formation after mild COVID-19. Worth noting for this clonotype: Its antigen is currently unknown.

The V gene's germline CDR1 is GTSNPN and CDR2 SVGIG (reference sequence). V dropped 1 base and J dropped 7 bases, with 13 bases sitting between them. The CDR3 loop spans 13 amino acids. Constant-segment primers and 5'RACE yielded cDNA libraries for TCR alpha and TCR beta, each carrying sample barcodes and UMIs. TCRdb reprocessed the 5' RACE reads with MiXCR, giving one entry per CDR3 protein. The top ten hold around 13% of the sample, which has approximately 490,000 distinct CDR3 sequences, roughly 22% seen once. Study findings and constraints: Shrinking CD4+ clones resided mostly in CM and EM, and CD8+ ones in EMRA. Nothing confirmed that second-wave clones peaking on day 37 were specific for SARS-CoV-2. CD4/CD8 balance held among clones contracting day 15 to 85, and later expanders leaned CD4+.

The receptor was derived from an adult woman who had mild COVID-19 (a few samples of this study predate the infection). Cell type and time point are not known. V usage is TRBV30 and J usage is TRBJ1-2; D might be TRBD1 (6 bases). Sequencing was done on a sample of PBMCs or a T cell subset sorted from them (not recorded which). CDR3: CAWSDRVPSGYTF. In DNA form, the CDR3 reads TGTGCCTGGAGTGACAGGGTGCCCAGTGGCTACACCTTC.